The 21 T cell receptor beta chains in this list originate from one sample, sequenced in a study of vaccination effects on CD4 cells after COVID-19. After expansion with viral peptide pools in the ViraFEST assay, antigen-specific CD4+ T cells were sequenced. Following culture for more than 9 days, CD4+ T cells were isolated. BNT162b2 vaccine or mRNA-1273 vaccine was given to participants in two doses. Here immunoSEQ multiplex PCR was the method, and the copy in TCRdb shows in-frame clones only, minus some. This sample yields under 40,000 clones, of which approximately 82% are seen a single time; around 2% belongs to the top ten. These receptors are not linked to any known antigen. Source: CD4+ T cells from PBMCs cultured with HCoV-NL63 spike peptides, taken after COVID-19 vaccination. The receptors come from a human donor who received a COVID-19 vaccine. Some clones in this sample may be carry-over from other donors' samples.

This chain connects TRBV24-1 to TRBJ2-2; D is possibly TRBD2 (7 bases). V lost 2 bases to trimming and J lost 1 base, with 13 bases between them. Germline loops: CDR1 KGHDR, CDR2 SFDVKD. The CDR3 runs 17 residues. DNA for the CDR3: TGTGCCACCAGTGATTGGGGGGGGGCTTTGAACACCGGGGAGCTGTTTTTT. It specifies CATSDWGGALNTGELFF.

V is TRBV13 and J is TRBJ2-1; D may be TRBD1 (5 bases). V was cut by 1 base and J by 3 bases, with 10 bases left in between. This CDR3 contains 15 residues. Germline V CDR1 and CDR2: PRHDT, FYEKMQ (reference sequence). In nucleotides, the CDR3 is TGTGCCAGCAGCTTAGTGTCAGGGAACTACAATGAGCAGTTCTTC. Translating it yields CASSLVSGNYNEQFF.

The rearrangement joins TRBV15 to TRBJ1-6; D may be TRBD1 (5 bases). The germline V gene has CDR1 LNHNV and CDR2 YYDKDF (reference sequence). There are 14 residues in the CDR3. V lost 0 bases, J lost 10 bases, and 10 bases lay in between. The CDR3 DNA follows: TGTGCCACCAGCAGAGATGGGGGTCGGTCACCCCTCCACTTT. Translating gives CATSRDGGRSPLHF.

The rearrangement joins TRBV7-3 to TRBJ2-5; TRBD2 aligns across 7 bases. Germline CDR1 SGHTA, CDR2 FQGTGA. There are 15 residues in the CDR3. V trimming: 1 base; J trimming: 5 bases; junction bases outside the gene matches: 7. CDR3 region: CASSLSSYGGETQYF. The CDR3 DNA follows: TGTGCCAGCAGCTTAAGCTCGTACGGGGGGGAGACCCAGTACTTC.

The V and J genes are TRBV6-4 and TRBJ2-2; 12 bases are shared with TRBD1. Germline CDR1 is MRHNA and CDR2 is SNTAGT. The CDR3 is 14 amino acids. Trimming removed 6 bases from V and 4 bases from J; junction bases left unmatched: 0. The CDR3 loop is CASRGQGATGELFF. The CDR3 DNA sequence: TGTGCCAGCAGGGGACAGGGGGCCACCGGGGAGCTGTTTTTT.

This chain connects TRBV19 to TRBJ2-1, with 8 nucleotides matching TRBD1. Looked up from germline, CDR1 is LNHDA and CDR2 is SQIVND (reference sequence). J gave up 13 bases and V 5 bases, and 10 bases lay outside the gene matches. The CDR3 is made up of 13 amino acids. CDR3 bases: TGTGCCAGTAGTGGAAGGACAGGGTTGGTTCAGTTCTTC. Translating it yields CASSGRTGLVQFF.

In this sample, this clone turned up once. J is TRBJ2-2 and V is TRBV9; 8 bases are shared with TRBD1. Per germline, CDR1 SGDLS and CDR2 YYNGEE. The CDR3 has 16 amino acids. V shed 9 bases, J shed 0 bases, and the junction held 10 bases outside the gene matches. CDR3 sequence reads: CATHWDRTANTGELFF. CDR3 coding DNA: TGTGCCACTCATTGGGACAGGACCGCGAACACCGGGGAGCTGTTTTTT.

The V gene is TRBV27, the J gene TRBJ1-5; tentative D call: TRBD1 (6 bases). CDR1 and CDR2 (germline): MNHEY, SMNVEV (reference sequence). Between the trimmed V and J ends, which lost 0 bases and 2 bases, there was a span of 11 bases. CDR3 length: 16 amino acids. This CDR3 is CASSLSAGAGNQPQHF. The CDR3, as DNA: TGTGCCAGCAGTTTATCGGCAGGGGCTGGCAATCAGCCCCAGCATTTT.

The CDR3 loop is CSTTGTTEAFF. In nucleotides, the CDR3 is TGCAGTACCACAGGGACCACTGAAGCTTTCTTT. The rearrangement uses TRBV20-1 and TRBJ1-1, with D possibly TRBD1 on 6 matching bases. The CDR3 contains 11 residues. The germline V gene has CDR1 DFQATT and CDR2 SNEGSKA (reference sequence). V was shortened by 8 bases and J by 4 bases, with 11 bases between the two germline ends.

J is TRBJ2-5 and V is TRBV6-1, with D perhaps TRBD1 (6 bases). V lost 2 bases, J lost 4 bases, and 11 bases lay in between. CDR3 length equals 14 residues. Germline lookup yields CDR1 MNHNS and CDR2 SASEGT. The CDR3 reads CASSEQTGGETQYF. DNA for the CDR3: TGTGCCAGCAGTGAACAGACAGGTGGAGAGACCCAGTACTTC.

The gene calls are TRBV28 and TRBJ2-2; TRBD1 matches 8 bases. This CDR3 is 15 amino acids long. CDR1 is MDHEN and CDR2 is SYDVKM in the germline V gene. V lost 2 bases, J lost 6 bases, and 5 bases stayed unmatched. CDR3 region: CASSLPGQGAGELFF. DNA for the CDR3: TGTGCCAGCAGTTTACCCGGACAGGGAGCCGGGGAGCTGTTTTTT.

V usage is TRBV2 and J usage is TRBJ2-7; TRBD2 matches 7 bases. The CDR3 length is 14 residues. The junction had 9 bases not matched to a gene; V was cut back by 7 bases and J by 3 bases. The germline V gene encodes CDR1 SNHLY and CDR2 FYNNEI. CDR3 loop: CASTLTLANYEQYV. In DNA form, the CDR3 reads TGTGCCAGCACCCTGACACTAGCGAACTACGAGCAGTACGTC.

The chain has TRBV27 and TRBJ1-1; D not certain. V lost 6 bases, J lost 1 base, and 9 bases lay in between. Per germline, CDR1 MNHEY and CDR2 SMNVEV (reference sequence). The CDR3 runs to 13 residues. The CDR3 sequence is CASSVRENTEAFF. The DNA for the CDR3 is TGTGCCAGCAGCGTTCGGGAGAACACTGAAGCTTTCTTT.

The V call is TRBV11-2, the J call TRBJ2-1; tentative D call: TRBD2 (5 bases). CDR1 SGHAT and CDR2 FQNNGV come from the germline V gene. The CDR3 is 14 residues long. The V gene lost 5 bases and the J gene lost 8 bases, with 16 bases spanning the gap. This chain's CDR3 is CASSRVTRADEQFF. Written as DNA, the CDR3 is TGTGCCAGCAGCCGAGTTACTAGGGCGGATGAGCAGTTCTTC.

The V call is TRBV30, the J call TRBJ2-5, with D perhaps being TRBD1 or TRBD2 (6 bases each). V was cut by 7 bases and J by 4 bases, with 16 bases left in between. The germline gives CDR1 GTSNPN, CDR2 SVGIG (reference sequence). This CDR3 contains 13 residues. CDR3 bases: TGTGCCTCCAGTAGGGGGGCCACAGAGACCCAGTACTTC. It codes for CASSRGATETQYF.

This clone was observed a handful of times. V is TRBV3-1 (or the pseudogene TRBV3-2) and J is TRBJ1-6; D is unclear. The CDR3 is 14 residues long. V gave up 4 bases and J gave up 5 bases, with 9 bases separating them. Germline CDR1 and CDR2: LGHDT and YNNKEL (reference sequence). This CDR3 is CASSRAGDNSPLHF. The CDR3 nucleotides read TGTGCCAGCAGCCGGGCCGGGGATAATTCACCCCTCCACTTT.

This chain connects TRBV9 to TRBJ2-7; 8 positions agree with TRBD1. With V trimmed by 2 bases and J by 5 bases, 6 bases remained unmatched. The CDR3 length is 14 residues. Germline V lookup: CDR1 SGDLS, CDR2 YYNGEE. This chain's CDR3 is CASSVSGGLHEQYV. The CDR3, as DNA: TGTGCCAGCAGCGTGTCAGGGGGCCTCCACGAGCAGTACGTC.

V is TRBV9 and J is TRBJ2-5, with 8 positions matching TRBD2. The V gene's germline CDR1 is SGDLS and CDR2 YYNGEE. The CDR3 is 13 amino acids. V dropped 4 bases and J dropped 5; count of bases not matched to a gene: 4. The CDR3 sequence: CASSFSGEETQYF. In nucleotides, the CDR3 is TGTGCCAGCAGCTTTAGCGGGGAGGAGACCCAGTACTTC.

The V gene is TRBV7-2, the J gene TRBJ2-7, with unresolved D. Per the germline V gene, CDR1 is SGHTA and CDR2 is FQGNSA. CDR3 length: 14 residues. V lost 5 bases to trimming and J lost 5 bases, with 16 bases between them. The CDR3 loop reads CASSTRQIGHEQYV. The CDR3 DNA reads as TGTGCCAGCAGCACCCGACAAATTGGGCACGAGCAGTACGTC.

This sequence joins TRBV19 and TRBJ2-3; 7 bases agree with TRBD2. The V gene end was trimmed by 3 bases and the J gene end by 5 bases; junction bases not matched to a gene: 11. Germline V CDR1 and CDR2: LNHDA, SQIVND (reference sequence). There are 16 residues in the CDR3. Here the CDR3 DNA reads TGTGCCAGTAGTATCCGGCGGGGCGGGGGAGGAGATACGCAGTATTTT. Encoded protein: CASSIRRGGGGDTQYF.

The V call is TRBV5-1, the J call TRBJ1-4; 7 bases agree with TRBD1. CDR3 length: 13 residues. Germline CDR1 reads SGHRS; CDR2 reads YFSETQ. J lost 8 bases, V lost 4 bases, and 5 bases had no gene match. CDR3 amino acids: CASSVQGGEKLFF. DNA for the CDR3: TGCGCCAGCAGCGTCCAGGGGGGGGAAAAACTGTTTTTT. Full variable domain (remainder filled in from reference TRBV5-1 and TRBJ1-4): KAGVTQTPRYLIKTRGQQVTLSCSPISGHRSVSWYQQTPGQGLQFLFEYFSETQRNKGNFPGRFSGRQFSNSRSEMNVSTLELGDSALYLCASSVQGGEKLFFGSGTQLSVL.